This T cell receptor beta chain was sequenced in a study of blood T cell repertoires in COVID-19. About the research overall: Whether acute or convalescent, the COVID-19 samples came from the United States, Italy and Spain. PBMCs, B-cell-depleted T cells, or T cells provided the cDNA or gDNA that made up the material.

CDR1 and CDR2 (germline): SGHKS, YYEKEE (reference sequence). V lost 4 bases, J lost 8 bases, and 12 bases stayed unmatched. The CDR3 loop spans 15 amino acids. This clone was observed a handful of times. Original processing methods: Reference gene primer amplification gave estimated nucleated cell counts. The method was immunoSEQ multiplex PCR; TCRdb's version includes in-frame clones alone and lacks a portion of them. That table furnishes V, J and clone size, whereas the DNA furnished D and trimming. This sample yields around 170,000 clones, of which about 80% are seen a single time; approximately 15% belongs to the top ten.

This receptor was identified in a man aged 30 to 39 with active or convalescent COVID-19. Material: peripheral blood. The chain is built from TRBV5-5 and TRBJ1-2, with 9 bases matching TRBD1. CDR3: CASSLGQGVMGGYTF. Here the CDR3 DNA reads TGTGCCAGCAGCCTGGGACAGGGTGTGATGGGAGGCTACACCTTC.